This entry lists 8 T cell receptor beta chains sequenced from one sample in a study of T cell responses to AZD1222 COVID-19 vaccine. Using immunoSEQ multiplex PCR, the repertoire was profiled, and TCRdb retains in-frame clones only, with some absent. In the table there are about 85,000 clones, 80% to 95% of which are singletons. The specimen was peripheral blood, collected 28 days after the second AZD1222 dose. The receptors shown here come from an adult who received the AZD1222 COVID-19 vaccine.

The chain recombines TRBV3-1 (or the pseudogene TRBV3-2) with TRBJ1-3; the D is unclear. CDR3 size: 18 residues. The V end was cut by 0 bases, the J end by 0 bases, with 15 bases between. The germline V gene has CDR1 LGHDT and CDR2 YNNKEL (reference sequence). CDR3 in DNA: TGTGCCAGCAGCCAAGAGCGGGGTCCTAAGGCCTCTGGAAACACCATATATTTT. Translated, it gives CASSQERGPKASGNTIYF.

The V and J genes are TRBV28 and TRBJ1-2; 8 nucleotides line up with TRBD1. This CDR3 has 14 amino acids. Germline CDR1 and CDR2: MDHEN and SYDVKM. Trimming cost V 6 bases and J 6 bases; bases outside gene matches: 9. CDR3 amino acids: CASSILQGADGYTF. In nucleotides, the CDR3 is TGTGCCAGCAGCATCCTCCAGGGGGCAGATGGCTACACCTTC.

The chain combines TRBV4-1 with TRBJ2-3; 7 bases line up with TRBD2. Unmatched junction bases numbered 7, after V lost 0 bases and J lost 1 base. Germline V lookup: CDR1 MGHRA, CDR2 YSYEKL. CDR3 length equals 17 residues. The CDR3 spells CASSQDGAGAGTDTQYF. CDR3 in DNA: TGCGCCAGCAGCCAAGATGGGGCGGGAGCCGGCACAGATACGCAGTATTTT.

The gene calls are TRBV24-1 and TRBJ1-2, with 9 bases matching TRBD1. The CDR3 runs to 14 residues. V lost 5 bases and J lost 6; bases outside the gene matches: 6. Germline loops: CDR1 KGHDR, CDR2 SFDVKD. This CDR3 is CATSVGTGKDGYTF. DNA for the CDR3: TGTGCCACCAGTGTGGGGACAGGGAAGGATGGCTACACCTTC.

The genes are TRBV13 and TRBJ2-1; D tentatively reads TRBD1 or TRBD2 (5 bases each). CDR3 length: 18 amino acids. Trimming removed 2 bases at V and 4 bases at J, with 21 bases between. Looked up from germline, CDR1 is PRHDT and CDR2 is FYEKMQ (reference sequence). The chain's CDR3 is CASSLPGNREGEYNEQFF. For the CDR3, the DNA is TGTGCCAGCAGCTTACCCGGGAATCGGGAAGGGGAATACAATGAGCAGTTCTTC.

This clone was picked up one time. V gene TRBV28 combines with J gene TRBJ2-1; D unclear. The V end was cut by 5 bases, the J end by 4 bases, with 12 bases between. Germline lookup yields CDR1 MDHEN and CDR2 SYDVKM. CDR3 size: 14 residues. The CDR3 DNA is TGTGCCAGCAGTCCAGACACTTTTTACAATGAGCAGTTCTTC. This encodes CASSPDTFYNEQFF.

The gene calls are TRBV12-3 or TRBV12-4 and TRBJ1-1, with 8 positions matching TRBD1. This CDR3 region has 12 residues. J gave up 1 base and V 9 bases, and 1 base lay outside the gene matches. CDR3 sequence reads: CASQGANTEAFF. The CDR3 DNA is TGTGCCAGTCAGGGGGCGAACACTGAAGCTTTCTTT.

This chain connects TRBV6-5 to TRBJ1-1; D might be TRBD1 (5 bases). The V end was cut by 7 bases, the J end by 3 bases, with 15 bases between. CDR1 and CDR2 (germline): MNHEY, SVGAGI. The CDR3 spans 14 residues. As DNA, the CDR3 is TGTGCCAGCATCCATGGGGGGATTGACACTGAAGCTTTCTTT. It specifies CASIHGGIDTEAFF.